This T cell receptor beta chain was identified in a study of cytomegalovirus exposure and HLA in healthy donors. PCR used 60 Vbeta primers and 13 Jbeta primers. Using immunoSEQ multiplex PCR, the repertoire was profiled, and TCRdb retains in-frame clones only, with some absent. The sample includes around 200,000 clones, 80% to 90% of them seen just once. The CDR3 totals 14 residues. Germline V gene lookup returns CDR1 MNHEY and CDR2 SVGAGI. V was cut by 7 bases and J by 0 bases, with 9 bases left in between. This chain joins TRBV6-5 and TRBJ2-2; possibly TRBD1 for D (5 bases). The material sequenced was PBMCs. The TCR originated in a woman under 30 in good health and CMV-seronegative. The CDR3 DNA follows: TGTGCCAGCACTCGCAGGGCGAACACCGGGGAGCTGTTTTTT. Its protein product is CASTRRANTGELFF.